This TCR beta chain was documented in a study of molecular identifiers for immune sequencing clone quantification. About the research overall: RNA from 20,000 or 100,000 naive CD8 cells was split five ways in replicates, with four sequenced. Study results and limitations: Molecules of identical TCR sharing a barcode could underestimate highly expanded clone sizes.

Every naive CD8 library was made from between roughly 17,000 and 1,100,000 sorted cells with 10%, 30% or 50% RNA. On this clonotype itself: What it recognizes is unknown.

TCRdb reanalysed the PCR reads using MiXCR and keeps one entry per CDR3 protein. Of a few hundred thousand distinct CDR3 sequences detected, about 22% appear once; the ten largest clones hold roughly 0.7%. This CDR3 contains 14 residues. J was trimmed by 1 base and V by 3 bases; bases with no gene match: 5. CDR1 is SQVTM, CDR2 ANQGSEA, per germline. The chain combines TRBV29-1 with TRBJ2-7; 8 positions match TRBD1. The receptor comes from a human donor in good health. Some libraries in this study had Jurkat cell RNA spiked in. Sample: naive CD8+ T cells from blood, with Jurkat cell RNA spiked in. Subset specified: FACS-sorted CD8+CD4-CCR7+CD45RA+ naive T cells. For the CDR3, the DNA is TGCAGCGTTGACACAGGACAGGGTTCCTACGAGCAGTACTTC. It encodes CSVDTGQGSYEQYF.